This T cell receptor (beta chain) was captured by sequencing in a study of blood T cell repertoires in COVID-19. The wider study: COVID-19 samples collected from the United States, Italy and Spain covered acute and convalescent phases. Sample material is recorded as cDNA or gDNA derived from T cells, B-cell-depleted T cells, or PBMCs.

Study processing details: Reference gene primer amplification yielded estimated nucleated cell counts. TCRdb's table, derived via immunoSEQ multiplex PCR, lists solely in-frame clones and lacks some. The V and J calls and clone size were taken over from that table, and D and trimming were inferred from the DNA. The repertoire consists of around 65,000 clones, with approximately 75% occurring once and the leading ten covering around 47%. Germline V lookup: CDR1 SEHNR, CDR2 FQNEAQ (reference sequence). V gave up 4 bases and J gave up 1 base; unmatched junction bases: 5. The CDR3 covers 16 residues. This clone was picked up many times.

The TCR originated in a human donor in a cohort sampled during active COVID-19. Sequencing was done on a sample of peripheral blood. The chain carries TRBV7-9 and TRBJ2-2; 8 nucleotides agree with TRBD2. DNA of the CDR3: TGTGCCAGCAGCTCCGGTAGCGGGGTGAACACCGGGGAGCTGTTTTTT. Translating gives CASSSGSGVNTGELFF.